The 30 T cell receptor beta chains below were found in one sample sequenced in a study of shared clonotypes between healthy human individuals. The protocol was immunoSEQ multiplex PCR, while the TCRdb copy is restricted to in-frame clones and leaves out a portion. The sample consists of about 980,000 clones, over 75% of them appearing once. The sample taken for sequencing was memory CD4+ T cells sorted from blood. The subset here: CD45RA-negative fraction. Receptors were obtained from a young man in good health.

Concerning this clone: Compared with germline, one end of the junction differs, possibly owing to a read error. For the CDR3, the DNA is TGCGCCAGCACCTTGGTCCGGGCCCTTTATGACTATGGCTACACCTTC. It is translated as CASTLVRALYDYGYTF. The rearrangement joins TRBV5-1 to TRBJ1-2; D not certain. CDR3 length: 16 residues. Germline values: CDR1 SGHRS, CDR2 YFSETQ. Supplemented by reference TRBV5-1 and TRBJ1-2, the full variable domain reads KAGVTQTPRYLIKTRGQQVTLSCSPISGHRSVSWYQQTPGQGLQFLFEYFSETQRNKGNFPGRFSGRQFSNSRSEMNVSTLELGDSALYLCASTLVRALYDYGYTFGSGTRLTVV.

The chain couples TRBV30 to TRBJ2-1; 10 bases agree with TRBD2. This CDR3 has 15 amino acids. Germline CDR1 reads GTSNPN; CDR2 reads SVGIG (reference sequence). Trimming cost V 2 bases and J 9 bases; bases outside gene matches: 10. CDR3 coding DNA: TGTGCCTGGAGTCGCCTAAGCGGGGGGGCCATTGAGCAGTTCTTC. This gives the protein CAWSRLSGGAIEQFF.

The V and J genes are TRBV13 and TRBJ2-3; 12 bases line up with TRBD2. The CDR3 totals 15 residues. The trim removed 4 bases at V and 5 bases at J, leaving 4 bases unmatched. Germline lookup yields CDR1 PRHDT and CDR2 FYEKMQ (reference sequence). DNA of the CDR3: TGTGCCAGCAGCTCTAGCGGGGGGGCAGGAGATACGCAGTATTTT. This encodes CASSSSGGAGDTQYF.

The rearrangement links TRBV20-1 to TRBJ2-5; D not certain. This CDR3 comprises 10 residues. Germline loops: CDR1 DFQATT, CDR2 SNEGSKA (reference sequence). CDR3 coding DNA: TGCACCCCTCCCCAAGAGACCCAGTACTTC. It yields the protein CTPPQETQYF.

This clone has a single count. V gene TRBV4-1 combines with J gene TRBJ1-4; unclear D gene. Per the germline V gene, CDR1 is MGHRA and CDR2 is YSYEKL. V lost 6 bases, J lost 4 bases, and 15 bases lay in between. The CDR3 sequence is 15 residues long. The CDR3 reads CASRLSGIINEKLFF. The CDR3 DNA sequence: TGCGCCAGCAGACTTAGCGGGATAATTAATGAAAAACTGTTTTTT.

The J gene is TRBJ2-1, the V gene TRBV12-5; D is ambiguous. The CDR3 has 14 residues. In germline, CDR1 is LGHNT, CDR2 FRNRAP. The V gene lost 4 bases and the J gene lost 6 bases, with 13 bases spanning the gap. CDR3 nucleotide sequence: TGTGCTAGTGGTTCCATCCCCCAGGTCAATGAGCAGTTCTTC. Translated, it gives CASGSIPQVNEQFF. Full variable domain (remainder filled in from reference TRBV12-5 and TRBJ2-1): DARVTQTPRHKVTEMGQEVTMRCQPILGHNTVFWYRQTMMQGLELLAYFRNRAPLDDSGMPKDRFSAEMPDATLATLKIQPSEPRDSAVYFCASGSIPQVNEQFFGPGTRLTVL.

This clone was seen just once. The rearrangement links TRBV2 to TRBJ1-3, with TRBD1 matching 10 bases. Germline CDR1 is SNHLY and CDR2 is FYNNEI. After removal of 5 bases from V and 4 bases from J, the junction contained 8 bases not matched to a gene. There are 16 residues in the CDR3. CDR3 DNA sequence: TGTGCCAGCAGTAAAGATGGACAGGGGGTCGGAAACACCATATATTTT. As protein: CASSKDGQGVGNTIYF.

This clone was seen only once. This rearrangement joins TRBV18 to TRBJ1-1, with 8 bases lining up with TRBD1. The trim removed 1 base at V and 2 bases at J, leaving 6 bases unmatched. The CDR3 has 16 residues. Germline CDR1 and CDR2: KGHSH and LQKENI. CDR3: CASSPRLQGVNTEAFF. Written as DNA, the CDR3 is TGTGCCAGCTCACCACGCCTACAGGGGGTAAACACTGAAGCTTTCTTT.

This clone was picked up a small number of times. The rearrangement uses TRBV28 and TRBJ2-5; D perhaps matches TRBD2 (5 bases). V was pared by 5 bases and J by 5 bases, with 18 bases between. The germline V gene encodes CDR1 MDHEN and CDR2 SYDVKM. This CDR3 comprises 15 residues. The CDR3 DNA reads TGTGCCAGCAGTCCCCCAAGCGGCCAAATGGAGACCCAGTACTTC. It encodes CASSPPSGQMETQYF.

The genes are TRBV6-5 and TRBJ1-2; possibly TRBD1 for D (5 bases). Germline V gene sequence: CDR1 MNHEY, CDR2 SVGAGI. Trimming pared 2 bases from V and 8 bases from J, leaving 12 bases between. This CDR3 contains 13 residues. The CDR3 is CASSYPGTPGYTF. The CDR3 DNA reads TGTGCCAGCAGTTACCCCGGGACCCCCGGCTACACCTTC.

This chain uses TRBV5-8 with TRBJ2-7; D is uncertain. In germline, CDR1 is SGHTS, CDR2 YDEGEE. This CDR3 is built from 12 residues. Trimming stripped 0 bases from V and 6 bases from J, with 7 bases between. CDR3 DNA sequence: TGTGCCAGCAGCTTGGTCAGAGTCGAGCAGTACTTC. Residues: CASSLVRVEQYF.

The rearrangement links TRBV5-1 to TRBJ2-6; D might be TRBD1 (5 bases). In germline, CDR1 is SGHRS, CDR2 YFSETQ. V was cut by 2 bases and J by 6 bases, with 15 bases left in between. This CDR3 has 16 amino acids. CDR3: CASSLVPQGLANVLTF. CDR3 DNA sequence: TGCGCCAGCAGCTTAGTGCCTCAGGGATTGGCCAACGTCCTGACTTTC.

The CDR3 region has the DNA TGTGCCAGCAGCTTTCTCCTAGCGGGGGGCAATGAGCAGTTCTTC. Residues: CASSFLLAGGNEQFF. The chain joins TRBV11-2 to TRBJ2-1; 11 bases line up with TRBD2. The CDR3 is 15 amino acids. J was trimmed by 6 bases and V by 3 bases; bases with no gene match: 4. The V gene's germline CDR1 is SGHAT and CDR2 FQNNGV.

The chain is built from TRBV5-1 and TRBJ2-3; D unclear. The CDR3 is 14 amino acids. V lost 0 bases, J lost 2 bases, and 7 bases lay in between. Germline CDR1 is SGHRS and CDR2 is YFSETQ. CDR3 in amino acids: CASSLDLLTDTQYF. The CDR3 region has the DNA TGCGCCAGCAGCTTGGATCTGCTCACAGATACGCAGTATTTT. Full variable domain (rest looked up from reference TRBV5-1 and TRBJ2-3): KAGVTQTPRYLIKTRGQQVTLSCSPISGHRSVSWYQQTPGQGLQFLFEYFSETQRNKGNFPGRFSGRQFSNSRSEMNVSTLELGDSALYLCASSLDLLTDTQYFGPGTRLTVL.

The chain recombines TRBV5-5 with TRBJ1-2, with 9 bases matching TRBD1. The CDR3 totals 15 residues. V lost 3 bases to trimming and J lost 4 bases; unmatched junction nucleotides: 7. The germline gives CDR1 SGHKS, CDR2 YYEKEE (reference sequence). The CDR3 loop reads CASSWGQGRGYGYTF. The CDR3 nucleotides are TGTGCCAGCAGCTGGGGACAGGGCAGAGGCTATGGCTACACCTTC.

The chain carries TRBV28 and TRBJ1-2; 9 nucleotides agree with TRBD1. The CDR3 is 17 residues long. J gave up 5 bases and V 2 bases, and 12 bases lay outside the gene matches. CDR1 is MDHEN, CDR2 SYDVKM, per germline. CDR3 in amino acids: CASSLTTSLGQGYGYTF. Here the CDR3 DNA reads TGTGCCAGCAGTTTAACCACCTCTCTGGGACAGGGATATGGCTACACCTTC.

Only a few counts were recorded for this clone. The V gene is TRBV5-1, the J gene TRBJ2-7; D gene ambiguous. The CDR3 length is 12 residues. V shed 0 bases and J shed 6 bases, with 7 bases lying between them. Germline-derived CDR1 and CDR2 are SGHRS and YFSETQ. The CDR3 DNA reads as TGCGCCAGCAGCTTGGGGGGTGGCGAGCAGTACTTC. Encoded protein: CASSLGGGEQYF.

The table lists this clone with a count of one. This chain connects TRBV5-4 to TRBJ2-7, with D unclear. V was clipped by 0 bases and J by 7 bases, with 11 bases between them. This CDR3 is 13 amino acids long. Germline CDR1 reads SGHNT; CDR2 reads YYREEE (reference sequence). The CDR3 is CASSLDGVGEQYF. In DNA form, the CDR3 reads TGTGCCAGCAGCTTGGACGGTGTGGGGGAGCAGTACTTC.

The chain recombines TRBV5-1 with TRBJ1-2; tentative D call: TRBD1 (6 bases). The ends were cut back, 0 bases at V and 4 bases at J, with 13 bases in the middle. The CDR3 spans 15 residues. Germline V CDR1 and CDR2: SGHRS, YFSETQ. DNA of the CDR3: TGCGCCAGCAGCTTGGAGAAAGGGGGGTCCTATGGCTACACCTTC. Translation: CASSLEKGGSYGYTF.

The chain links TRBV2 to TRBJ2-7; D assignment may be TRBD1 or TRBD2 (5 bases each). The CDR3 runs to 12 residues. The V gene's germline CDR1 is SNHLY and CDR2 FYNNEI. The germline V and J ends were trimmed by 6 bases and 4 bases, with 10 bases remaining between them. CDR3 sequence: CASRIGEYEQYF. For the CDR3, the DNA is TGTGCCAGCAGAATAGGGGAGTACGAGCAGTACTTC.

This clone was observed once. CDR3 amino acids: CASSVGGQGPYEQYF. The CDR3 bases are TGTGCCAGCAGCGTCGGGGGACAGGGTCCCTACGAGCAGTACTTC. This sequence joins TRBV27 and TRBJ2-7, with 9 bases identical to TRBD1. The CDR3 spans 15 residues. Germline values: CDR1 MNHEY, CDR2 SMNVEV (reference sequence). V shed 6 bases and J 2 bases; nucleotides not matched to a gene: 8.

This clone was observed a handful of times. The chain carries TRBV4-1 and TRBJ1-1; tentative D call: TRBD1 (6 bases). Germline loops: CDR1 MGHRA, CDR2 YSYEKL. V lost 1 base, J lost 4 bases, and 13 bases lay in between. The CDR3 extends over 15 amino acids. CDR3 protein: CASSQAGRGTTEAFF. The DNA of the CDR3 is TGCGCCAGCAGCCAAGCGGGCAGGGGTACCACTGAAGCTTTCTTT.

This chain joins TRBV5-6 and TRBJ1-2; 9 bases agree with TRBD1. Trimming removed 1 base from V and 0 bases from J; junction bases left unmatched: 4. CDR1 SGHDT and CDR2 YYEEEE come from the germline V gene. CDR3 length: 16 amino acids. The CDR3 DNA follows: TGTGCCAGCAGCTTGTTACAGGGGGCGACTAACTATGGCTACACCTTC. Residues: CASSLLQGATNYGYTF. The whole variable domain, filled in from reference TRBV5-6 and TRBJ1-2, reads DAGVTQSPTHLIKTRGQQVTLRCSPKSGHDTVSWYQQALGQGPQFIFQYYEEEERQRGNFPDRFSGHQFPNYSSELNVNALLLGDSALYLCASSLLQGATNYGYTFGSGTRLTVV.

This clone appeared once. The rearrangement uses TRBV27 and TRBJ2-1, with 9 positions matching TRBD2. The CDR3 consists of 15 residues. Germline V gene sequence: CDR1 MNHEY, CDR2 SMNVEV (reference sequence). J gave up 4 bases and V 7 bases, and 8 bases lay outside the gene matches. The CDR3 bases are TGTGCCAGCACGAGGCTAGCGGGGATATACAATGAGCAGTTCTTC. It specifies CASTRLAGIYNEQFF.

The chain joins TRBV6-5 to TRBJ1-1; possible D gene TRBD1, 6 bases. The CDR3 is 12 residues long. Germline values: CDR1 MNHEY, CDR2 SVGAGI. Deletions cut 5 bases from V and 7 bases from J, with 11 bases between. The DNA of the CDR3 is TGTGCCAGCAGTCAAAAGGACAGTGAAGCTTTCTTT. This gives the protein CASSQKDSEAFF.

The chain has TRBV28 and TRBJ1-5; D call uncertain. CDR1 is MDHEN and CDR2 is SYDVKM in the germline V gene. The V and J ends lost 8 bases and 6 bases respectively, with 14 bases between them. This CDR3 comprises 13 residues. CDR3 sequence (DNA): TGTGCCAGCGGCACTATGCGAGGTCAGCCCCAGCATTTT. It specifies CASGTMRGQPQHF. Drawing the rest from reference TRBV28 and TRBJ1-5, the complete variable domain is DVKVTQSSRYLVKRTGEKVFLECVQDMDHENMFWYRQDPGLGLRLIYFSYDVKMKEKGDIPEGYSVSREKKERFSLILESASTNQTSMYLCASGTMRGQPQHFGDGTRLSIL.

The rearrangement uses TRBV5-4 and TRBJ2-3; tentative D call: TRBD2 (6 bases). The CDR3 extends over 16 amino acids. Germline loops: CDR1 SGHNT, CDR2 YYREEE (reference sequence). Trimming removed 6 bases from V and 2 bases from J, with 19 bases in between. CDR3 nucleotides: TGTGCCAGCACCCCCGCGCCGCGCGGGACCACAGATACGCAGTATTTT. It is translated as CASTPAPRGTTDTQYF.

The J gene is TRBJ2-3, the V gene TRBV14; 8 nucleotides agree with TRBD1. The germline V gene encodes CDR1 SGHDN and CDR2 FVKESK. The trim removed 6 bases at V and 1 base at J, leaving 6 bases unmatched. CDR3 length equals 15 residues. The CDR3 bases are TGTGCCAGCAGACATACAGGGGGAGGCACAGATACGCAGTATTTT. Translated: CASRHTGGGTDTQYF.

The chain employs TRBV5-6 and TRBJ2-3; D is unresolved. From germline, CDR1 is SGHDT and CDR2 YYEEEE. The germline V and J ends were trimmed by 3 bases and 7 bases, with 12 bases remaining between them. There are 13 residues in the CDR3. This CDR3 reads CASSYQPDYTQYF. The CDR3 DNA follows: TGTGCCAGCAGCTACCAGCCGGATTATACGCAGTATTTT.

The J gene is TRBJ2-5, the V gene TRBV6-1, with 10 bases matching TRBD2. The V gene end was trimmed by 8 bases and the J gene end by 2 bases; junction bases not matched to a gene: 2. From germline, CDR1 is MNHNS and CDR2 SASEGT. This CDR3 comprises 13 residues. The DNA of the CDR3 is TGTGCCAGCGAGCGGGGGGGGCAAGAGACCCAGTACTTC. Its protein product is CASERGGQETQYF.